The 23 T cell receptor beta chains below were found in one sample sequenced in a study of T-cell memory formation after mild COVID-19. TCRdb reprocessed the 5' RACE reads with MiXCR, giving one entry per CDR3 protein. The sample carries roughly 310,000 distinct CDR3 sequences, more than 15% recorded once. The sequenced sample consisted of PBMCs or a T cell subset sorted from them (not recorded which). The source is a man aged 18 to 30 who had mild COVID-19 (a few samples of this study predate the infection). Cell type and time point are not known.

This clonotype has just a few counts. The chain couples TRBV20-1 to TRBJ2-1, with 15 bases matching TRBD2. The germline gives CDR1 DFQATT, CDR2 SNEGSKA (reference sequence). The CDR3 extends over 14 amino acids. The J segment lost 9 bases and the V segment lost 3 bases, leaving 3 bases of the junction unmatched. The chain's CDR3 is CSASGTSGGFEQFF. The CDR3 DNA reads TGCAGTGCTAGTGGGACTAGCGGGGGGTTTGAGCAGTTCTTC.

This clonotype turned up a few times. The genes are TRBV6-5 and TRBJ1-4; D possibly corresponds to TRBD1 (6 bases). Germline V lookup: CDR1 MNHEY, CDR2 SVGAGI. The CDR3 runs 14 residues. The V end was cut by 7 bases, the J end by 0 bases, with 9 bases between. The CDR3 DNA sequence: TGTGCCAGCACGGGGGCGGCAACTAATGAAAAACTGTTTTTT. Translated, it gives CASTGAATNEKLFF.

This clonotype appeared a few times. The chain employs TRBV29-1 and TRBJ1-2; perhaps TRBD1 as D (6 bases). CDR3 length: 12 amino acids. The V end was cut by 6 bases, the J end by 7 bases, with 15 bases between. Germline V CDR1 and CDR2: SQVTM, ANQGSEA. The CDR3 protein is CSVPQGLGGYTF. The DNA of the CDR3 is TGCAGCGTGCCTCAGGGGCTCGGTGGCTACACCTTC.

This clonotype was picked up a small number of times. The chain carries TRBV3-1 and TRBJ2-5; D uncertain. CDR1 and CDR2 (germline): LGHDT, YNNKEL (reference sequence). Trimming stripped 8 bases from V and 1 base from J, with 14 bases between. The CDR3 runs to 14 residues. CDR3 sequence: CASGLSGTQETQYF. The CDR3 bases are TGTGCCAGCGGCTTATCCGGCACCCAAGAGACCCAGTACTTC.

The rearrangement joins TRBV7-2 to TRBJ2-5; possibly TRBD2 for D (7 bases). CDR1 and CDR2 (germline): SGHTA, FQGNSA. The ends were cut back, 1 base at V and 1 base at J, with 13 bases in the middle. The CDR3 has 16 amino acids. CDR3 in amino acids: CASSLEPGGRQETQYF. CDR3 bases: TGTGCCAGCAGCTTAGAGCCGGGGGGCCGCCAAGAGACCCAGTACTTC.

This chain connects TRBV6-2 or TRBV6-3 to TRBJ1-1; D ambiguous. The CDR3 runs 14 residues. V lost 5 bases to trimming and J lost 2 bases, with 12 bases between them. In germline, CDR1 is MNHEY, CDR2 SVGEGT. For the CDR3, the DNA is TGTGCCAGCAGTCTCGCAATAAGTAACACTGAAGCTTTCTTT. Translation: CASSLAISNTEAFF.

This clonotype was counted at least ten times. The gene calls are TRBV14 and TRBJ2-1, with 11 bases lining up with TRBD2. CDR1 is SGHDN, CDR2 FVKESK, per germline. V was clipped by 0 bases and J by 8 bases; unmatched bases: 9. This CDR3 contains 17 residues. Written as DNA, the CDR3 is TGTGCCAGCAGCCAAGAAAGCGGGCTAGCGGGGGGTGATGAGCAGTTCTTC. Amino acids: CASSQESGLAGGDEQFF.

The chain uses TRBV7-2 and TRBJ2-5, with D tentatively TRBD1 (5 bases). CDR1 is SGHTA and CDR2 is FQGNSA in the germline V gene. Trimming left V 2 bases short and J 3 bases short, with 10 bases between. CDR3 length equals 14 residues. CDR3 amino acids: CASSLTGHKETQYF. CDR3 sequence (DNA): TGTGCCAGCAGCTTAACAGGCCACAAAGAGACCCAGTACTTC.

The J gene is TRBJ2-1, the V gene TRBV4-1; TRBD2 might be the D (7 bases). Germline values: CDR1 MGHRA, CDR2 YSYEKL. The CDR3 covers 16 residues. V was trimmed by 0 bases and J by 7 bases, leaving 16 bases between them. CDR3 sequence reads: CASSQDRGGVTNEQFF. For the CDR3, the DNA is TGCGCCAGCAGCCAAGACCGAGGGGGGGTTACAAATGAGCAGTTCTTC.

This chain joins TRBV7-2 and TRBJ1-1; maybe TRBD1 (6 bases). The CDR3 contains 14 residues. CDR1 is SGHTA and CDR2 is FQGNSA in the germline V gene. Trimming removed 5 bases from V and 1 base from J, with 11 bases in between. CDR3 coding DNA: TGTGCCAGCAGCAAGGGACAATGGAACACTGAAGCTTTCTTT. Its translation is CASSKGQWNTEAFF.

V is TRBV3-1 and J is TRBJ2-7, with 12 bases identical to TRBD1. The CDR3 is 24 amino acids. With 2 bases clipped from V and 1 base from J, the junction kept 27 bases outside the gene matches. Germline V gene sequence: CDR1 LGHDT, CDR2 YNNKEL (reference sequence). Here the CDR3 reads CASSQTWGDRGRKGTSGTSYEQYF. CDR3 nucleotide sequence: TGTGCCAGCAGCCAAACGTGGGGGGACAGGGGGCGAAAGGGAACTAGCGGGACGTCCTACGAGCAGTACTTC.

CDR3 bases: TGTGCCAGCTCCCTTAGTGGGCGGCAAGAGACCCAGTACTTC. This translates into CASSLSGRQETQYF. The chain uses TRBV6-5 and TRBJ2-5; no firm D call. CDR1 is MNHEY and CDR2 is SVGAGI in the germline V gene. Trimming removed 8 bases from V and 2 bases from J, with 15 bases in between. This CDR3 contains 14 residues.

The CDR3 nucleotides read TGTGCCAGCAGCCAGGGGGACAGGGTTGACGAGCAGTACTTC. Protein product: CASSQGDRVDEQYF. The chain recombines TRBV11-1 with TRBJ2-7; 9 bases agree with TRBD1. J was trimmed by 5 bases and V by 5 bases; bases with no gene match: 7. Germline V gene sequence: CDR1 SGHAT, CDR2 FQDESV (reference sequence). This CDR3 spans 14 amino acids. Full variable domain (missing parts from reference TRBV11-1 and TRBJ2-7): EAEVAQSPRYKITEKSQAVAFWCDPISGHATLYWYRQILGQGPELLVQFQDESVVDDSQLPKDRFSAERLKGVDSTLKIQPAELGDSAMYLCASSQGDRVDEQYFGPGTRLTVT.

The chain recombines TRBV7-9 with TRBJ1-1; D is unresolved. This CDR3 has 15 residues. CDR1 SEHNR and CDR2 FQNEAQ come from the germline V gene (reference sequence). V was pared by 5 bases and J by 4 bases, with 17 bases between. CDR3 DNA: TGTGCCAGCAGCGTAGTTATTCGGGGTGGCACTGAAGCTTTCTTT. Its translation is CASSVVIRGGTEAFF.

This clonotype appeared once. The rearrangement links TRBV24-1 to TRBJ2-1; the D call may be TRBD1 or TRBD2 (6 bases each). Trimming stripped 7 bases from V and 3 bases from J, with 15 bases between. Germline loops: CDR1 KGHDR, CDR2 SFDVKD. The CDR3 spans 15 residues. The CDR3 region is CATRTTGGSYNEQFF. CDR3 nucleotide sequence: TGTGCCACCAGGACTACCGGGGGCAGCTACAATGAGCAGTTCTTC.

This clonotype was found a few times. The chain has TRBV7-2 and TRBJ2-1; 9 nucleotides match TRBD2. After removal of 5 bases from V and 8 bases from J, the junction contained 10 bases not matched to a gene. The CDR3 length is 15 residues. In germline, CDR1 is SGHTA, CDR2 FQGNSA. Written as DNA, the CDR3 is TGTGCCAGCAGCCCGCAGGTGCGGGGGGGGGATGAGCAGTTCTTC. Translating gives CASSPQVRGGDEQFF.

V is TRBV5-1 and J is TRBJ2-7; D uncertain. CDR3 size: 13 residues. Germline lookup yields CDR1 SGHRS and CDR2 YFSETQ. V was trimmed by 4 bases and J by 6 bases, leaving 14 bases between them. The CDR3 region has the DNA TGCGCCAGCAGCGTCTCCACGGATGGCGAGCAGTACTTC. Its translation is CASSVSTDGEQYF.

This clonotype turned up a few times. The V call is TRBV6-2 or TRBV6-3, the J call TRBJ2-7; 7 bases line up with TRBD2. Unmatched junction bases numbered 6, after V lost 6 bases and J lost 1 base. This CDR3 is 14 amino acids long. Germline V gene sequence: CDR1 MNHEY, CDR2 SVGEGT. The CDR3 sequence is CASSRPGGSYEQYV. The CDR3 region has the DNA TGTGCCAGCAGCCGACCGGGGGGATCCTACGAGCAGTACGTC.

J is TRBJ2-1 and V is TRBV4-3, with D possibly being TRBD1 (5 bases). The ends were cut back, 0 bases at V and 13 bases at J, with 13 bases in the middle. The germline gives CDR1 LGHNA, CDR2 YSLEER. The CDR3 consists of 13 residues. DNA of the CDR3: TGCGCCAGCAGCCAAGAGCATCAGGGCCCCCAGTTCTTC. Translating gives CASSQEHQGPQFF.

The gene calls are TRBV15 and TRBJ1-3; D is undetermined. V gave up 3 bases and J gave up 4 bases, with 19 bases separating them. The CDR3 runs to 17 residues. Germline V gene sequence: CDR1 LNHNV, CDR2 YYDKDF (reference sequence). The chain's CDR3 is CATSSPSIGFPGNTIYF. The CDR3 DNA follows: TGTGCCACCAGCAGCCCCTCCATTGGCTTTCCCGGAAACACCATATATTTT.

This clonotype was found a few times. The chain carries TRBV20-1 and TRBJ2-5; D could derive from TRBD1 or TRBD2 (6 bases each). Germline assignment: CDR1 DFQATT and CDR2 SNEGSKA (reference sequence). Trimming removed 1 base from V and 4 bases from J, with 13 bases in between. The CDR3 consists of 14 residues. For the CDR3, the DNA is TGCAGTGCTAGAGCCGGAGGGGGAGGAGAGACCCAGTACTTC. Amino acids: CSARAGGGGETQYF.

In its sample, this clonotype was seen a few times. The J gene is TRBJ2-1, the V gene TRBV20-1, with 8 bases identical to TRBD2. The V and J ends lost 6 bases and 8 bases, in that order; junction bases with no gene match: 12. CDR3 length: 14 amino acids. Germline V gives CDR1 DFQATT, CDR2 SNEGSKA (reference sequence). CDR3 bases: TGCAGTGCGAACGGGGGGGGCCTGGAGCATGAGCAGTTCTTC. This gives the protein CSANGGGLEHEQFF.

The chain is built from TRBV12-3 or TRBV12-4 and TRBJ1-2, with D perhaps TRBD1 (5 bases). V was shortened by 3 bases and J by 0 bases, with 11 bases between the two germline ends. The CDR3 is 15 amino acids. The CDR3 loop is CASSFLAGTNYGYTF. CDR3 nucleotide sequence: TGTGCCAGCAGTTTCCTTGCAGGGACTAACTATGGCTACACCTTC.